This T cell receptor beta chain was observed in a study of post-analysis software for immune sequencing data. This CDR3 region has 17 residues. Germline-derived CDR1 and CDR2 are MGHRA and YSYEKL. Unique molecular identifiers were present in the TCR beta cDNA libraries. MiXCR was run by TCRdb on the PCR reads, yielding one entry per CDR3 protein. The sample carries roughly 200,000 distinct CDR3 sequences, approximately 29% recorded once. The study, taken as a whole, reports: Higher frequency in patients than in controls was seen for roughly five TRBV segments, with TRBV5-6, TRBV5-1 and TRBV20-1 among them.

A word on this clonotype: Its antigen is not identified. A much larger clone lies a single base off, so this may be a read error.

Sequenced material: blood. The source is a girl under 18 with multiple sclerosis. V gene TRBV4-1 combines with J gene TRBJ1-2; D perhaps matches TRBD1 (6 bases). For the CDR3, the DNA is TGCGCCGGCAGCCAAGCCTCCTCATGGGGGCGGGACTATGGCTACACCTTC. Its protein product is CAGSQASSWGRDYGYTF.